Each of the 24 T cell receptor beta chains below was sequenced from the same sample in a study of T-cell reconstitution after alpha-beta-depleted transplantation in children. Construction of the TCRbeta library involved unique molecular identifiers. TCRdb redid the calling of the PCR reads with MiXCR, one entry per CDR3 protein. In the table there are 90,000 to 100,000 distinct CDR3 sequences, around 22% of which are singletons. The sample here was PBMCs, taken before TCRalphabeta/CD19-depleted stem cell transplant. These receptors came from a boy under 10 years old with acute lymphoblastic leukemia, due to receive a stem cell transplant.

The chain joins TRBV3-1 to TRBJ2-3; D unclear. The CDR3 has 14 residues. The germline gives CDR1 LGHDT, CDR2 YNNKEL (reference sequence). V lost 1 base and J 0 bases, leaving 5 bases between the germline ends. For the CDR3, the DNA is TGTGCCAGCAGCCAAGCCCCGAGCACAGATACGCAGTATTTT. It codes for CASSQAPSTDTQYF.

The rearrangement uses TRBV20-1 and TRBJ2-7; TRBD1 agrees at 7 bases. CDR1 is DFQATT, CDR2 SNEGSKA, per germline (reference sequence). CDR3 length: 14 residues. Unmatched junction bases numbered 6, after V lost 1 base and J lost 3 bases. Written as DNA, the CDR3 is TGCAGTGCTAGAGGCTGGGGACAGATCTACGAGCAGTACTTC. As protein: CSARGWGQIYEQYF.

The chain uses TRBV4-3 and TRBJ2-4, with a tentative D call TRBD1 (7 bases). The CDR3 is 19 amino acids. Trimming pared 4 bases from V and 0 bases from J, leaving 22 bases between. Germline V gene lookup returns CDR1 LGHNA and CDR2 YSLEER. In DNA form, the CDR3 reads TGCGCCAGCAGCCCCGGGGGACAGTTCGTTGATCTAGCCAAAAACATTCAGTACTTC. Amino acids: CASSPGGQFVDLAKNIQYF.

The rearrangement links TRBV12-3 or TRBV12-4 to TRBJ2-3; D is undetermined. This CDR3 comprises 12 residues. V was trimmed by 2 bases and J by 9 bases, leaving 9 bases between them. The CDR3 is CASSLKSQTQYF. As DNA, the CDR3 is TGTGCCAGCAGTTTAAAAAGTCAGACGCAGTATTTT.

This clonotype was detected a few times. V and J are TRBV7-2 and TRBJ2-1; maybe TRBD2 (6 bases). This CDR3 comprises 16 residues. V lost 0 bases, J lost 15 bases, and 24 bases lay in between. Germline V gene data show CDR1 as SGHTA and CDR2 as FQGNSA. The CDR3 sequence is CASSLARGVGLPVLFF. The CDR3, as DNA: TGTGCCAGCAGCTTAGCGCGGGGAGTCGGCCTACCGGTACTGTTCTTC.

The chain couples TRBV29-1 to TRBJ2-1; no clear D. V was shortened by 6 bases and J by 3 bases, with 6 bases between the two germline ends. The CDR3 length is 11 residues. CDR1 and CDR2 from the germline V gene are SQVTM and ANQGSEA. CDR3 coding DNA: TGCAGCGTAAGGCTCTACAATGAGCAGTTCTTC. It specifies CSVRLYNEQFF.

This clonotype has a handful of counts. The chain couples TRBV7-2 to TRBJ2-7; TRBD1 agrees at 7 bases. This CDR3 has 14 amino acids. The V segment lost 5 bases and the J segment 2 bases; nucleotides outside the gene matches: 6. Germline lookup yields CDR1 SGHTA and CDR2 FQGNSA. CDR3 DNA sequence: TGTGCCAGCAGCACCGGGACAGTAACCTACGAGCAGTACTTC. Amino acids: CASSTGTVTYEQYF.

The chain links TRBV3-1 to TRBJ2-7; 7 bases fit TRBD1. The CDR3 is 15 amino acids. Germline V gene lookup returns CDR1 LGHDT and CDR2 YNNKEL (reference sequence). The V gene end was trimmed by 3 bases and the J gene end by 3 bases; junction bases not matched to a gene: 8. The CDR3 loop is CASSHGQVLFYEQYF. In nucleotides, the CDR3 is TGTGCCAGCAGCCATGGACAGGTCTTGTTCTACGAGCAGTACTTC.

This clonotype is a singleton in its sample. The rearrangement joins TRBV11-3 to TRBJ2-3; TRBD1 might be the D (5 bases). The V end was cut by 3 bases, the J end by 0 bases, with 10 bases between. The CDR3 runs 15 residues. From germline, CDR1 is SGHNT and CDR2 YENEEA. The CDR3 reads CASSLDGQSTDTQYF. CDR3 nucleotide sequence: TGTGCCAGCAGCTTGGACGGACAAAGCACAGATACGCAGTATTTT.

This chain joins TRBV18 and TRBJ2-3; 9 bases match TRBD2. The V gene's germline CDR1 is KGHSH and CDR2 LQKENI. V dropped 4 bases and J dropped 13; count of bases not matched to a gene: 6. CDR3 length: 12 residues. The CDR3 is CASSQSSGMEYF. The DNA for the CDR3 is TGTGCCAGCTCACAGTCTAGCGGGATGGAGTATTTT.

The J gene is TRBJ2-7, the V gene TRBV5-1, with 9 bases lining up with TRBD2. V trimming: 0 bases; J trimming: 3 bases; junction bases outside the gene matches: 7. There are 16 residues in the CDR3. From germline, CDR1 is SGHRS and CDR2 YFSETQ. The CDR3 loop reads CASSLEGTSRYYEQYF. CDR3 DNA: TGCGCCAGCAGCTTGGAAGGGACTAGCAGATACTACGAGCAGTACTTC.

The genes are TRBV3-1 and TRBJ2-1; 8 bases map to TRBD2. J gave up 3 bases and V 1 base, and 5 bases lay outside the gene matches. The CDR3 is 16 residues long. Looked up from germline, CDR1 is LGHDT and CDR2 is YNNKEL (reference sequence). CDR3 sequence (DNA): TGTGCCAGCAGCCAAGCTTTAACTAGCGGCTACAATGAGCAGTTCTTC. Translation: CASSQALTSGYNEQFF.

The CDR3 sequence: CASSLPGVEFYGYTF. CDR3 nucleotides: TGTGCCAGCAGTTTACCCGGGGTAGAGTTCTATGGCTACACCTTC. The chain has TRBV28 and TRBJ1-2; unclear D gene. V lost 2 bases to trimming and J lost 4 bases, with 14 bases between them. The CDR3 extends over 15 amino acids. Germline assignment: CDR1 MDHEN and CDR2 SYDVKM.

This clonotype occurred a few times. V gene TRBV20-1 combines with J gene TRBJ2-2; 10 bases fit TRBD2. The CDR3 consists of 16 residues. V shed 1 base and J 5 bases; nucleotides not matched to a gene: 7. Germline V gene sequence: CDR1 DFQATT, CDR2 SNEGSKA (reference sequence). The CDR3 region has the DNA TGCAGTGCTAGAGCCTTCCTAGCGGGAGAGACCGGGGAGCTGTTTTTT. Translated: CSARAFLAGETGELFF.

V gene TRBV28 combines with J gene TRBJ1-1; possible D gene TRBD1, 5 bases. Per germline, CDR1 MDHEN and CDR2 SYDVKM. There are 13 residues in the CDR3. V gave up 8 bases and J gave up 7 bases, with 17 bases separating them. This CDR3 is CASAYRGFGEAFF. The CDR3 bases are TGTGCCAGCGCTTATAGGGGATTCGGTGAAGCTTTCTTT.

The chain has TRBV6-5 and TRBJ1-4; D perhaps matches TRBD1 (5 bases). Germline CDR1 MNHEY, CDR2 SVGAGI. V lost 0 bases and J 8 bases, leaving 10 bases between the germline ends. The CDR3 contains 14 residues. The CDR3 protein is CASSYSAGQEKLFF. CDR3 nucleotides: TGTGCCAGCAGTTACTCCGCGGGGCAGGAAAAACTGTTTTTT.

This clonotype has ten or more counts. The chain couples TRBV7-8 to TRBJ2-1, with a possible D match to TRBD2 (5 bases). Germline CDR1 SGHVS, CDR2 FQNEAQ. V lost 0 bases to trimming and J lost 6 bases, with 18 bases between them. CDR3 length equals 17 residues. CDR3 in DNA: TGTGCCAGCAGCTTAGCGGCGGATTCGGAGGAGGCCAATGAGCAGTTCTTC. As protein: CASSLAADSEEANEQFF.

This chain joins TRBV5-6 and TRBJ2-1, with 7 bases lining up with TRBD2. Germline-derived CDR1 and CDR2 are SGHDT and YYEEEE. The CDR3 extends over 15 amino acids. The V and J ends lost 0 bases and 7 bases, in that order; junction bases with no gene match: 7. CDR3 amino acids: CASSLEAAGINEQFF. CDR3 DNA: TGTGCCAGCAGCTTGGAGGCAGCGGGGATAAATGAGCAGTTCTTC. Based on the CDR3 plus reference TRBV5-6 and TRBJ2-1, the full variable domain is DAGVTQSPTHLIKTRGQQVTLRCSPKSGHDTVSWYQQALGQGPQFIFQYYEEEERQRGNFPDRFSGHQFPNYSSELNVNALLLGDSALYLCASSLEAAGINEQFFGPGTRLTVL.

The V gene is TRBV6-1, the J gene TRBJ2-2, with a weak D call TRBD1 (6 bases). CDR1 is MNHNS, CDR2 SASEGT, per germline. Trimming shortened V by 11 bases and J by 0 bases, and 13 bases separated the two germline ends. The CDR3 covers 14 residues. DNA of the CDR3: TGTGCCGTACAGGGTCTCGCGAACACCGGGGAGCTGTTTTTT. Its translation is CAVQGLANTGELFF.

The chain couples TRBV7-9 to TRBJ2-3; weak D call: TRBD2 (6 bases). This CDR3 is built from 17 residues. Trimming took off 1 base at V and 7 bases at J, with 21 bases between the two ends. Germline V lookup: CDR1 SEHNR, CDR2 FQNEAQ (reference sequence). This chain's CDR3 is CASSLGGGGAESNTQYF. The CDR3 DNA is TGTGCCAGCAGCTTAGGGGGCGGAGGGGCCGAATCGAATACGCAGTATTTT.

The chain links TRBV7-3 to TRBJ2-1, with D possibly TRBD2 on 6 matching bases. This CDR3 contains 15 residues. Germline loops: CDR1 SGHTA, CDR2 FQGTGA. The V gene lost 4 bases and the J gene lost 7 bases, with 17 bases spanning the gap. CDR3 loop: CASSSVPGRGNEQFF. CDR3 bases: TGTGCCAGCAGCTCCGTCCCGGGACGGGGGAATGAGCAGTTCTTC.

The gene calls are TRBV19 and TRBJ2-7; 9 nucleotides agree with TRBD1. The CDR3 is 15 amino acids. The J segment lost 7 bases and the V segment lost 5 bases, leaving 12 bases of the junction unmatched. Germline values: CDR1 LNHDA, CDR2 SQIVND (reference sequence). CDR3 amino acids: CASSAGTGTREEQYF. CDR3 DNA: TGTGCCAGTAGTGCGGGGACAGGGACCCGAGAGGAGCAGTACTTC. Full variable domain (outside the CDR3, taken from reference TRBV19 and TRBJ2-7): DGGITQSPKYLFRKEGQNVTLSCEQNLNHDAMYWYRQDPGQGLRLIYYSQIVNDFQKGDIAEGYSVSREKKESFPLTVTSAQKNPTAFYLCASSAGTGTREEQYFGPGTRLTVT.

In this sample, this clonotype turned up a few times. This sequence joins TRBV7-3 and TRBJ2-2; tentative D call: TRBD1 (6 bases). The CDR3 consists of 15 residues. Germline CDR1 and CDR2: SGHTA and FQGTGA. Trimming stripped 3 bases from V and 0 bases from J, with 8 bases between. The CDR3 DNA sequence: TGTGCCAGCAGCTTTACAGGGTCGAACACCGGGGAGCTGTTTTTT. It specifies CASSFTGSNTGELFF. Combining the CDR3 with reference TRBV7-3 and TRBJ2-2 gives the whole variable domain GAGVSQTPSNKVTEKGKYVELRCDPISGHTALYWYRQSLGQGPEFLIYFQGTGAADDSGLPNDRFFAVRPEGSVSTLKIQRTERGDSAVYLCASSFTGSNTGELFFGEGSRLTVL.

This clonotype was detected many times. The chain carries TRBV10-1 and TRBJ2-7; D possibly corresponds to TRBD2 (6 bases). CDR1 and CDR2 from the germline V gene are WNHNN and SYGVQD (reference sequence). The CDR3 has 13 amino acids. The V and J ends lost 5 bases and 3 bases respectively, with 11 bases between them. The CDR3 DNA reads as TGCGCCAGCAGTATTCGGAGGGGCTACGAGCAGTACTTC. This codes for CASSIRRGYEQYF.